This T cell receptor (beta chain) originates from a study of T cell clones after liver transplantation (dated by TCRdb to about 2019). Regarding the research as a whole: The samples were obtained from ITN030ST, a randomized trial that attempted immunosuppression withdrawal within 2 years after liver transplantation. The studied cohort comprised 8 liver transplant recipients, 3 classified as tolerant and 5 as non-tolerant. Blood samples were collected pre-transplant, pre-randomization before withdrawal, and post-randomization after either full withdrawal or failed withdrawal. Donor-reactive T cell clones were identified using TCRbeta sequencing after a pre-transplant mixed lymphocyte reaction and were then followed in post-transplant blood. No induction therapy was given to the subjects, and standard immunosuppression was administered until randomization at 12-24 months post-transplant. Three of the eight recipients were HCV-positive; the others were transplanted for non-autoimmune, non-viral indications. As an antigen-independent comparator for donor-reactive sequences, third party-reactive TCRbeta sequences were also identified from pre-transplant MLRs. Tolerance meant complete immunosuppression withdrawal for at least one year without liver enzymes rising beyond twice the upper limit of normal.

High-throughput TCRbeta CDR3 sequencing of frozen genomic DNA was performed by immunoSEQ, including PCR amplification, mapping, bias correction and internal controls. In the source study's methods: Productive rearrangements were retained, and unique TCRbeta sequences were defined by the CDR3 nucleotide sequence together with the V and J gene. For a sequence to be called donor-reactive, it needed a frequency of at least 0.01% and at least 5-fold expansion in CFSE-low cells compared with unstimulated pre-transplant cells. Minimum frequency thresholds were set for each subject based on the unstimulated sample with the lowest template count, ensuring at least 90% detection power. Jensen-Shannon divergence between the top 1000 TCRbeta sequences after and before transplant was used to measure repertoire turnover. Changes in detection of donor-reactive sequences were assessed with two-sided Fisher's exact tests. Sourced from immuneACCESS, this table was stored by TCRdb with only in-frame sequences that have V and J called. A share of the clones is absent; for the studies checked, an unresolved V gene accounts for under half, and the remainder has no known explanation. V and J calls and clone size are copied from that table; D and trimming were computed from the DNA. The sample table shows approximately 100,000 clones, and approximately 79% are seen once. The leading ten clones occupy approximately 3% of the sample.

As regards this clone: Which antigen it targets is not known. The record has no base qualities; no much larger clone is one base away.

Unstimulated PBMCs, after thawing, were stained for CD3, CD4 and CD8 and then FACS-sorted into CD3+CD4+ and CD3+CD8+ populations. Randomization to immunosuppression withdrawal applied to every one of the 8 studied subjects. The Qiagen DNeasy Blood and Tissue Kit was used for genomic DNA isolation. General conclusions and limits of the study: In 5 of 8 subjects, circulating donor-reactive CD4 TCRbeta sequences decreased significantly after transplant, regardless of tolerance or HCV status. Low numbers of available donor cells limited the measurable donor-reactive repertoire in two subjects. After accounting for repertoire turnover, donor-reactive detection was significantly reduced in 7 of 8 subjects for CD4 and 8 of 8 for CD8. Because allograft tissue specimens were not available, migration of donor-reactive T cells into the graft, rather than deletion, may have occurred. A greater decline was seen for donor-reactive sequences than for third party-reactive sequences, suggesting partial antigen-specific deletion unrelated to withdrawal success. The conclusions were considered preliminary, being limited by small, heterogeneous patient numbers and non-standardized post-transplant time points.

This TCR came from a human patient who received a liver transplant. Following transplantation, T cells from the graft donor may be among those present. Sequenced material: CD4+ T cells from blood, taken around 44 months after liver transplant.

At the DNA level, the sequence is TGTGCCAGCAGTCAACGTCCCTCCTATGGCTACACCTTC. It is translated as CASSQRPSYGYTF. The V and J genes are TRBV6-6 and TRBJ1-2, with no confidently assigned D gene. Reading the germline V gene (reference sequence) gives CDR1 MNHNY and CDR2 SVGAGI. Trimming takes 5 bases from V and 4 bases from J, and the germline ends sit 11 bases apart. The CDR3 covers 13 residues, taking in both the cysteine and the phenylalanine. The only DNA kept is the CDR3, 39 bases in frame from the first base.